This T cell receptor beta chain was documented in a study of CD8 T cells in ankylosing spondylitis. General observations from the study: Significant enrichment of disease-linked clones was reportedly seen in matched ankylosing spondylitis synovial fluid. Blood from ankylosing spondylitis patients appeared to carry a characteristic roughly 8-variant TCR beta motif.

Quantitative 5'-RACE with molecular barcodes was used to make the TCR beta libraries. Each CDR3 protein is one row after TCRdb ran MiXCR on the 5' RACE reads. This table holds around 100,000 distinct CDR3 sequences, about 25% found once. This clonotype has only a few counts. The target antigen is unknown. V shed 1 base and J 0 bases; nucleotides not matched to a gene: 7. The CDR3 sequence is 18 residues long. CDR1 is SGHRS and CDR2 is YFSETQ in the germline V gene. The clonotype was recovered from a male donor with ankylosing spondylitis. Sequencing used synovial fluid, either unsorted or a sorted T cell fraction (not recorded which). V usage is TRBV5-1 and J usage is TRBJ1-6; 7 nucleotides line up with TRBD1. This CDR3 is CASSLWRQGSSYNSPLHF. The CDR3 region has the DNA TGCGCCAGCAGCTTGTGGAGACAGGGTAGCTCCTATAATTCACCCCTCCACTTT.